Presented here are 27 T cell receptor beta chains from one specimen sequenced in a study of blood T cell repertoires in COVID-19. Assay: immunoSEQ multiplex PCR; the TCRdb copy retains only in-frame clones and omits some. The repertoire holds 200,000 to 250,000 clones, with approximately 86% as singletons. The sequencing input was peripheral blood. These receptors were obtained from a woman in her 70s with active or convalescent COVID-19.

DNA of the CDR3: TGTGCCAGCAGCTTAGTGTTCGGGGCAGGGGCGAACACCATATATTTT. This gives the protein CASSLVFGAGANTIYF. The V call is TRBV7-6, the J call TRBJ1-3; maybe TRBD1 (6 bases). The germline gives CDR1 SGHVS, CDR2 FNYEAQ. The CDR3 totals 16 residues. V was shortened by 1 base and J by 7 bases, with 17 bases between the two germline ends.

This clone was recorded only once. The chain recombines TRBV15 with TRBJ2-3; perhaps TRBD1 as D (5 bases). Germline V gene lookup returns CDR1 LNHNV and CDR2 YYDKDF (reference sequence). This CDR3 is 13 amino acids long. V lost 8 bases, J lost 7 bases, and 16 bases lay in between. CDR3 loop: CATRQPVLNTQYF. The CDR3 nucleotides read TGTGCCACCCGACAGCCCGTCTTGAATACGCAGTATTTT.

This rearrangement joins TRBV6-5 to TRBJ1-2; 9 nucleotides agree with TRBD1. The CDR3 totals 15 residues. V shed 2 bases, J shed 7 bases, and the junction held 8 bases outside the gene matches. The V gene's germline CDR1 is MNHEY and CDR2 SVGAGI. The CDR3 DNA reads TGTGCCAGCAGTTACCCCGGGACAGGGTTTAGTGGCTACACCTTC. Translation gives CASSYPGTGFSGYTF.

CDR3 sequence reads: CASTWEGTGKLFF. The CDR3 DNA sequence: TGTGCCAGCACCTGGGAGGGTACGGGGAAACTGTTTTTT. This chain links TRBV5-6 with TRBJ1-4, with D hard to call. This CDR3 has 13 residues. Trimming removed 6 bases at V and 11 bases at J, with 17 bases between. The germline CDR1 and CDR2 sequences are SGHDT and YYEEEE.

The V gene is TRBV28, the J gene TRBJ1-1, with D tentatively TRBD1 (5 bases). CDR3 length: 12 amino acids. The ends were cut back, 3 bases at V and 10 bases at J, with 12 bases in the middle. Germline V gene data show CDR1 as MDHEN and CDR2 as SYDVKM. The CDR3 sequence: CASSFSAGGAFF. CDR3 DNA: TGTGCCAGCAGTTTTTCCGCGGGGGGAGCTTTCTTT. The full variable domain, in which reference TRBV28 and TRBJ1-1 provide the parts outside the CDR3, is DVKVTQSSRYLVKRTGEKVFLECVQDMDHENMFWYRQDPGLGLRLIYFSYDVKMKEKGDIPEGYSVSREKKERFSLILESASTNQTSMYLCASSFSAGGAFFGQGTRLTVV.

A few counts support this clone. This chain links TRBV7-9 with TRBJ1-5, with a possible D match to TRBD1 (5 bases). This CDR3 comprises 14 residues. Trimming shortened V by 5 bases and J by 4 bases, and 12 bases separated the two germline ends. Germline assignment: CDR1 SEHNR and CDR2 FQNEAQ (reference sequence). CDR3 DNA sequence: TGTGCCAGCAGCCCGATAAAGGGGAATCAGCCCCAGCATTTT. It codes for CASSPIKGNQPQHF.

This clone has only a few counts. V is TRBV7-9 and J is TRBJ2-1; TRBD1 agrees at 10 bases. Germline V CDR1 and CDR2: SEHNR, FQNEAQ (reference sequence). V was pared by 5 bases and J by 5 bases, with 9 bases of the junction left unmatched. The CDR3 is 16 amino acids. DNA for the CDR3: TGTGCCAGCAGCCCCCTCCGGGACAGGGGTGACAATGAGCAGTTCTTC. It yields the protein CASSPLRDRGDNEQFF.

V is TRBV7-8 and J is TRBJ2-5; D ambiguous. Trimming removed 7 bases from V and 1 base from J, with 10 bases in between. Germline CDR1 reads SGHVS; CDR2 reads FQNEAQ. CDR3 length equals 13 residues. This chain's CDR3 is CASKRRIQETQYF. The CDR3 nucleotides read TGTGCCAGCAAGCGACGGATCCAAGAGACCCAGTACTTC.

V gene TRBV21-1 combines with J gene TRBJ2-1; the table's TRBD2 call for D was not verified on the DNA. TRBV21-1 counts as a pseudogene. The CDR3 length is 16 residues. The CDR3 DNA is TGTGCCAGCAGCAAAGGGTCTCCAAGCGCGAGGAATGAGCAGTTCTTC. It yields the protein CASSKGSPSARNEQFF.

With respect to this clone: Additional DNA sequences in this sample encode the identical CDR3. The CDR3 DNA follows: TGCAGCGTAGGACAGGGGGGAGATACGCAGTATTTT. This gives the protein CSVGQGGDTQYF. The genes are TRBV29-1 and TRBJ2-3, with 10 bases that match TRBD1. The CDR3 covers 12 residues. The V gene's germline CDR1 is SQVTM and CDR2 ANQGSEA. After removal of 6 bases from V and 5 bases from J, the junction contained 2 bases not matched to a gene.

The CDR3 DNA follows: TGTGCCACCAGTGATCCAGGGTTAGGTAGCAATCAGCCCCAGCATTTT. As protein: CATSDPGLGSNQPQHF. The gene calls are TRBV24-1 and TRBJ1-5; weak D call: TRBD1 (5 bases). Trimming stripped 3 bases from V and 0 bases from J, with 11 bases between. The CDR3 extends over 16 amino acids. CDR1 is KGHDR, CDR2 SFDVKD, per germline.

The rearrangement uses TRBV27 and TRBJ1-4; D is uncertain. Trimming cost V 5 bases and J 3 bases, with 16 bases left between them. Germline V CDR1 and CDR2: MNHEY, SMNVEV (reference sequence). The CDR3 length is 16 residues. The CDR3 loop is CASSPLPWRANEKLFF. The CDR3 region has the DNA TGTGCCAGCAGTCCGCTTCCATGGAGGGCTAATGAAAAACTGTTTTTT.

This chain uses TRBV11-3 with TRBJ2-5, with D possibly matching TRBD1 (6 bases). The germline V gene has CDR1 SGHNT and CDR2 YENEEA. Trimming left V 5 bases short and J 1 base short, with 11 bases between. The CDR3 loop spans 14 amino acids. The CDR3 nucleotides are TGTGCCAGCAGCCGAGGGGGAACCCAAGAGACCCAGTACTTC. Protein product: CASSRGGTQETQYF.

This rearrangement joins TRBV29-1 to TRBJ1-2; 11 bases are shared with TRBD1. CDR1 and CDR2 (germline): SQVTM, ANQGSEA. V shed 4 bases and J 7 bases; nucleotides not matched to a gene: 2. This CDR3 contains 12 residues. The CDR3 bases are TGCAGCGTTGCGGGACAGGGGGTTGGCTACACCTTC. Translating gives CSVAGQGVGYTF.

The rearrangement uses TRBV6-2 or TRBV6-3 and TRBJ2-4; D not resolved. Trimming removed 5 bases at V and 9 bases at J, with 11 bases between. CDR3 size: 12 residues. The germline V gene encodes CDR1 MNHEY and CDR2 SVGEGT. The CDR3 DNA follows: TGTGCCAGCAGTAATAGAGAGAGCATTCAGTACTTC. Its protein product is CASSNRESIQYF.

The chain is built from TRBV18 and TRBJ2-1; a possible D gene is TRBD2 (6 bases). The V end lost 1 base, the J end lost 11 bases, and 12 bases lay between the germline ends. The CDR3 spans 13 residues. The germline V gene has CDR1 KGHSH and CDR2 LQKENI. The CDR3 sequence is CASSPLPGEKQFF. DNA for the CDR3: TGTGCCAGCTCACCACTTCCGGGGGAAAAGCAGTTCTTC.

There are a few counts of this clone. The V call is TRBV3-1 (or the pseudogene TRBV3-2), the J call TRBJ1-6, with 8 positions matching TRBD1. The CDR3 consists of 16 residues. The V gene's germline CDR1 is LGHDT and CDR2 YNNKEL (reference sequence). The J segment lost 6 bases and the V segment lost 5 bases, leaving 9 bases of the junction unmatched. The CDR3 sequence: CASSTDFRGLNSPLHF. CDR3 DNA sequence: TGTGCCAGCAGCACCGACTTCAGGGGGCTTAATTCACCCCTCCACTTT.

This chain uses TRBV10-1 with TRBJ2-3, with D possibly TRBD1 on 6 matching bases. CDR3 length: 17 amino acids. V was clipped by 5 bases and J by 1 base, with 19 bases between them. CDR1 and CDR2 from the germline V gene are WNHNN and SYGVQD (reference sequence). CDR3 bases: TGCGCCAGCAGTCGCCGCCGGGACACCCGAGGCACAGATACGCAGTATTTT. It yields the protein CASSRRRDTRGTDTQYF.

In DNA, the CDR3 is TGTGCCAGCAGCCCAGGGTCTCACATCCCGACAACGCAGCAGTTCTTC. It codes for CASSPGSHIPTTQQFF. The rearrangement links TRBV11-3 to TRBJ2-1; maybe TRBD1 (5 bases). The germline gives CDR1 SGHNT, CDR2 YENEEA. With 5 bases removed from V and 11 bases from J, the gap between germline ends came to 25 bases. The CDR3 is made up of 16 amino acids. The complete variable domain, with remaining parts taken from reference TRBV11-3 and TRBJ2-1, reads EAGVVQSPRYKIIEKKQPVAFWCNPISGHNTLYWYLQNLGQGPELLIRYENEEAVDDSQLPKDRFSAERLKGVDSTLKIQPAELGDSAVYLCASSPGSHIPTTQQFFGPGTRLTVL.

The genes are TRBV6-2 or TRBV6-3 and TRBJ1-2; unclear D gene. The CDR3 length is 13 residues. With 6 bases removed from V and 2 bases from J, the gap between germline ends came to 10 bases. Germline-derived CDR1 and CDR2 are MNHEY and SVGEGT. CDR3 region: CASSLTRNYGYTF. The DNA of the CDR3 is TGTGCCAGCAGCCTGACAAGAAACTATGGCTACACCTTC.

The V and J genes are TRBV5-5 and TRBJ1-1, with 9 nucleotides matching TRBD1. The CDR3 spans 16 residues. The germline V gene encodes CDR1 SGHKS and CDR2 YYEKEE (reference sequence). Losses at the gene ends were 0 bases for V and 0 bases for J; bases not matched to a gene: 3. As DNA, the CDR3 is TGTGCCAGCAGCTTGGCGGGACAGGGTATGAACACTGAAGCTTTCTTT. This sequence encodes CASSLAGQGMNTEAFF.

This clone was observed once. The V gene is TRBV5-8, the J gene TRBJ2-5, with no clear D. The germline V gene has CDR1 SGHTS and CDR2 YDEGEE. V was clipped by 6 bases and J by 2 bases, with 11 bases between them. This CDR3 comprises 13 residues. The CDR3 region has the DNA TGTGCCAGCACCCGAACAGCACAAGAGACCCAGTACTTC. It translates to CASTRTAQETQYF.

This clone was found once. Other DNA sequences in this sample translate to the same CDR3. The chain carries TRBV27 and TRBJ2-5, with 9 bases that match TRBD1. Trimming cost V 3 bases and J 3 bases; bases outside gene matches: 5. This CDR3 has 15 amino acids. Germline loops: CDR1 MNHEY, CDR2 SMNVEV (reference sequence). CDR3 nucleotide sequence: TGTGCCAGCAGTTTTTACAGGGGGCGCGAAGAGACCCAGTACTTC. It is translated as CASSFYRGREETQYF.

The chain uses TRBV4-3 and TRBJ1-2, with a weak D call TRBD1 (5 bases). The CDR3 runs to 16 residues. Per germline, CDR1 LGHNA and CDR2 YSLEER. Trimming removed 0 bases at V and 1 base at J, with 12 bases between. CDR3 in DNA: TGCGCCAGCAGCCAAGATTTCCCAGGGATTAACTATGGCTACACCTTC. This codes for CASSQDFPGINYGYTF.

V gene TRBV19 combines with J gene TRBJ1-5; 7 nucleotides line up with TRBD1. The CDR3 is 15 residues long. CDR1 is LNHDA, CDR2 SQIVND, per germline (reference sequence). After removal of 4 bases from V and 7 bases from J, the junction contained 10 bases not matched to a gene. This chain's CDR3 is CASSSSTGAHQPQHF. In DNA form, the CDR3 reads TGTGCCAGTAGTAGTAGTACAGGGGCCCACCAGCCCCAGCATTTT.

The chain employs TRBV9 and TRBJ2-5, with 9 bases that match TRBD2. Germline-derived CDR1 and CDR2 are SGDLS and YYNGEE. J lost 2 bases, V lost 3 bases, and 5 bases had no gene match. This CDR3 is 15 amino acids long. CDR3 bases: TGTGCCAGCAGCGGCAGCGGGGGGCCACAAGAGACCCAGTACTTC. Its protein is CASSGSGGPQETQYF. Full variable domain (remainder filled in from reference TRBV9 and TRBJ2-5): DSGVTQTPKHLITATGQRVTLRCSPRSGDLSVYWYQQSLDQGLQFLIQYYNGEERAKGNILERFSAQQFPDLHSELNLSSLELGDSALYFCASSGSGGPQETQYFGPGTRLLVL.

This clone has only one observation. The chain couples TRBV27 to TRBJ1-2, with a possible D match to TRBD1 (6 bases). CDR1 and CDR2 from the germline V gene are MNHEY and SMNVEV (reference sequence). The CDR3 totals 13 residues. Trimming stripped 2 bases from V and 6 bases from J, with 10 bases between. Here the CDR3 reads CASSLQGRDGYTF. The CDR3 region has the DNA TGTGCCAGCAGTTTACAGGGGAGGGATGGCTACACCTTC.